Here is one TCR beta chain with its context. No antigen is known for it. This specimen comes from a study of cytomegalovirus exposure and HLA in healthy donors. For the study at large: The Caucasian-associated ancestry cluster contained more than 75% of the approximately 400 genotyped donors. Study-wide findings and caveats: A missense DCLRE1C variant was associated with V- and J-gene trimming of TCR beta chains in a later analysis, and an independent cohort replicated the association.

CDR1 MDHEN and CDR2 SYDVKM come from the germline V gene. The CDR3 contains 16 residues. The V gene end was trimmed by 2 bases and the J gene end by 4 bases; junction bases not matched to a gene: 6. PCR amplification relied on 60 Vbeta primers (plus 13 Jbeta primers). This table comes from immunoSEQ multiplex PCR, and its TCRdb copy is limited to in-frame clones, with some not included. The top ten clones hold 4.5% to 5.5% of a sample with approximately 160,000 clones, around 80% of them seen once. This TCR was sampled from a woman between 50 and 59 years old in good health and CMV-seropositive. The chain uses TRBV28 and TRBJ2-1; 9 bases align to TRBD2. Sequencing used PBMCs. The CDR3 reads CASSLISGGPYNEQFF. The CDR3 DNA is TGTGCCAGCAGTTTAATTAGCGGGGGTCCTTACAATGAGCAGTTCTTC.